The 25 T cell receptor beta chains presented below share a single source sample, sequenced in a study of T cell repertoires in cytomegalovirus infection. TCRdb independently ran MiXCR on the reads; one entry per CDR3 protein. The sample has approximately 500,000 distinct CDR3 sequences; approximately 10% are singletons. Sample: PBMCs. Receptor source: a human donor in good health (CMV status not recorded). Some clones in this sample may be carry-over from other donors' samples.

This clonotype has ten or more counts. The chain employs TRBV28 and TRBJ1-2; 8 bases line up with TRBD1. V lost 6 bases and J lost 4; bases outside the gene matches: 7. CDR3 length: 14 residues. In germline, CDR1 is MDHEN, CDR2 SYDVKM. In nucleotides, the CDR3 is TGTGCCAGCAGCTTCATGACAGGGGCCTATGGCTACACCTTC. Residues: CASSFMTGAYGYTF.

In its sample, this clonotype was seen many times. V and J are TRBV4-2 and TRBJ1-1; a possible D gene is TRBD1 (6 bases). V gave up 0 bases and J gave up 11 bases, with 13 bases separating them. Germline V gene data show CDR1 as LGHNA and CDR2 as YNFKEQ. The CDR3 length is 13 residues. The CDR3 DNA is TGTGCCAGCAGCCAAGATGGAACAGGGAACGCTTTCTTT. Translating gives CASSQDGTGNAFF.

The rearrangement joins TRBV29-1 to TRBJ2-7, with TRBD2 matching over 12 bases. Losses at the gene ends were 6 bases for V and 5 bases for J; bases not matched to a gene: 8. The CDR3 totals 14 residues. CDR1 and CDR2 (germline): SQVTM, ANQGSEA. The CDR3 is CSVGLAGQRDEQYF. The DNA of the CDR3 is TGCAGCGTGGGACTAGCGGGCCAGAGGGACGAGCAGTACTTC.

This clonotype was detected many times. The chain couples TRBV5-4 to TRBJ2-1; D is undetermined. The CDR3 sequence is 14 residues long. Looked up from germline, CDR1 is SGHNT and CDR2 is YYREEE (reference sequence). The V end lost 4 bases, the J end lost 1 base, and 9 bases lay between the germline ends. The CDR3 sequence: CASSLLGSYNEQFF. For the CDR3, the DNA is TGTGCCAGCAGCCTTCTGGGGTCCTACAATGAGCAGTTCTTC.

This clonotype was found many times. The V gene is TRBV7-9, the J gene TRBJ2-7, with a tentative D call TRBD2 (6 bases). CDR3 length: 13 residues. Germline loops: CDR1 SEHNR, CDR2 FQNEAQ (reference sequence). Trimming stripped 6 bases from V and 7 bases from J, with 16 bases between. As DNA, the CDR3 is TGTGCCAGCAGATCCCGACTAGGGGAAGAGCAGTACTTC. As protein: CASRSRLGEEQYF.

This clonotype was counted between two and nine times. The chain employs TRBV20-1 and TRBJ1-2; no firm D call. Germline values: CDR1 DFQATT, CDR2 SNEGSKA (reference sequence). Trimming removed 0 bases from V and 0 bases from J, with 8 bases in between. The CDR3 spans 14 residues. The CDR3 protein is CSARDRRSNYGYTF. The CDR3 DNA sequence: TGCAGTGCTAGAGATCGCAGGTCTAACTATGGCTACACCTTC.

The rearrangement joins TRBV10-3 to TRBJ1-1; 8 bases are shared with TRBD1. V was pared by 0 bases and J by 1 base, with 1 base of the junction left unmatched. Germline lookup yields CDR1 ENHRY and CDR2 SYGVKD. This CDR3 has 15 amino acids. For the CDR3, the DNA is TGTGCCATCAGTGAGTCGACAGGGGCGAACACTGAAGCTTTCTTT. Protein: CAISESTGANTEAFF.

This clonotype occurred many times. The chain joins TRBV27 to TRBJ2-5; D is unresolved. CDR1 and CDR2 (germline): MNHEY, SMNVEV (reference sequence). CDR3 length equals 12 residues. Between the trimmed V and J ends, which lost 10 bases and 3 bases, there was a span of 12 bases. CDR3 sequence: CATPDGEETQYF. The DNA for the CDR3 is TGTGCCACCCCGGACGGAGAAGAGACCCAGTACTTC.

This clonotype was detected ten times or more. This sequence joins TRBV7-6 and TRBJ1-4; possible D gene TRBD1, 5 bases. Between the trimmed V and J ends, which lost 5 bases and 7 bases, there was a span of 14 bases. The CDR3 totals 14 residues. Germline V gene lookup returns CDR1 SGHVS and CDR2 FNYEAQ. CDR3 sequence (DNA): TGTGCCAGCAGCCGGGGCGGGAGTGGTGAAAAACTGTTTTTT. It yields the protein CASSRGGSGEKLFF.

This clonotype occurred many times. As DNA, the CDR3 is TGCGCCAGCAGTCAAAAGAAGGGACTAGCGTCTTGCAATGAGCAGTTCTTC. Its translation is CASSQKKGLASCNEQFF. V and J are TRBV23-1 and TRBJ2-1; 10 bases fit TRBD2. TRBV23-1 is given ORF status, its function remaining uncertain. J lost 6 bases, V lost 2 bases, and 10 bases had no gene match. There are 17 residues in the CDR3.

The chain employs TRBV19 and TRBJ2-7; 7 nucleotides match TRBD1. Germline CDR1 LNHDA, CDR2 SQIVND (reference sequence). CDR3 length: 14 amino acids. V was pared by 1 base and J by 6 bases, with 6 bases of the junction left unmatched. The CDR3 is CASSIGQGVREQYF. The CDR3 coding sequence is TGTGCCAGTAGTATAGGGCAGGGGGTCCGCGAGCAGTACTTC.

The chain carries TRBV5-1 and TRBJ2-7; the match to TRBD1 covers 7 bases. CDR3 length: 15 residues. Germline lookup yields CDR1 SGHRS and CDR2 YFSETQ. The V gene end was trimmed by 4 bases and the J gene end by 5 bases; junction bases not matched to a gene: 12. CDR3 region: CASSPLPGGRDEQYF. CDR3 nucleotide sequence: TGCGCCAGCAGCCCCCTACCAGGGGGAAGGGACGAGCAGTACTTC.

This clonotype was detected ten times or more. The chain has TRBV18 and TRBJ1-6; unclear D gene. V lost 5 bases, J lost 1 base, and 24 bases lay in between. The length of the CDR3 is 20 residues. CDR1 and CDR2 (germline): KGHSH, LQKENI. CDR3 DNA: TGTGCCAGCTCAGCCCAGGCCCGGGTCTTGGCCACTTCCTATAATTCACCCCTCCACTTT. Its protein is CASSAQARVLATSYNSPLHF.

The chain links TRBV5-1 to TRBJ2-5, with D perhaps matching TRBD1 (5 bases). The germline CDR1 and CDR2 sequences are SGHRS and YFSETQ. V was shortened by 7 bases and J by 1 base, with 14 bases between the two germline ends. The CDR3 consists of 14 residues. The CDR3 region has the DNA TGCGCCAGCTCCTGGGGCGCCCGCCAAGAGACCCAGTACTTC. Translated: CASSWGARQETQYF.

This clonotype has ten or more counts. This chain links TRBV10-3 with TRBJ1-1; D is uncertain. From germline, CDR1 is ENHRY and CDR2 SYGVKD. The CDR3 is made up of 12 amino acids. V gave up 6 bases and J gave up 1 base, with 6 bases separating them. CDR3 DNA: TGTGCCATCAGACGGCCGAACACTGAAGCTTTCTTT. Amino acids: CAIRRPNTEAFF.

The table lists this clonotype with many counts. This chain connects TRBV7-9 to TRBJ2-7; 13 bases align to TRBD2. This CDR3 has 17 amino acids. Germline loops: CDR1 SEHNR, CDR2 FQNEAQ (reference sequence). After removal of 7 bases from V and 2 bases from J, the junction contained 11 bases not matched to a gene. DNA of the CDR3: TGTGCCAGCACCCTGACTAGCGGGAGGCCAATGACCTACGAGCAGTACTTC. Translating gives CASTLTSGRPMTYEQYF.

This clonotype was counted at least ten times. The chain recombines TRBV12-3 or TRBV12-4 with TRBJ1-1; perhaps TRBD1 as D (5 bases). Trimming removed 5 bases from V and 0 bases from J, with 16 bases in between. This CDR3 is built from 16 residues. The CDR3 region is CASSTGTTLLNTEAFF. Here the CDR3 DNA reads TGTGCCAGCAGTACCGGGACTACACTGTTGAACACTGAAGCTTTCTTT.

To note about this clonotype: A much larger clone sits a single nucleotide away, making a read error possible. The chain joins TRBV2 to TRBJ2-3, with a tentative D call TRBD2 (7 bases). V was trimmed by 6 bases and J by 7 bases, leaving 20 bases between them. The CDR3 has 15 amino acids. The germline CDR1 and CDR2 sequences are SNHLY and FYNNEI. The CDR3 region has the DNA TGTGCCAGCAGCCCCGGGGGGCTAGTCACCAATACGCAGTATTTT. The encoded protein is CASSPGGLVTNTQYF.

This clonotype was counted a few times. V is TRBV7-9 and J is TRBJ2-7, with D uncertain. Trimming cost V 3 bases and J 3 bases, with 12 bases left between them. Germline V gene data show CDR1 as SEHNR and CDR2 as FQNEAQ (reference sequence). CDR3 length: 14 residues. The DNA for the CDR3 is TGTGCCAGCAGCTTTCAGACACCGTTCTACGAGCAGTACTTC. It specifies CASSFQTPFYEQYF. The full variable domain, its missing parts supplied by reference TRBV7-9 and TRBJ2-7, is DTGVSQNPRHKITKRGQNVTFRCDPISEHNRLYWYRQTLGQGPEFLTYFQNEAQLEKSRLLSDRFSAERPKGSFSTLEIQRTEQGDSAMYLCASSFQTPFYEQYFGPGTRLTVT.

This clonotype was seen repeatedly, ten times or more. The chain joins TRBV7-9 to TRBJ1-1, with a tentative D call TRBD1 (5 bases). Trimming pared 4 bases from V and 6 bases from J, leaving 15 bases between. Germline CDR1 reads SEHNR; CDR2 reads FQNEAQ (reference sequence). The CDR3 contains 14 residues. In DNA, the CDR3 is TGTGCCAGCAGCTCCGCCGGGCGGGGCCCTGAAGCTTTCTTT. Protein product: CASSSAGRGPEAFF.

Many counts were recorded for this clonotype. The chain employs TRBV19 and TRBJ2-7; D gene uncertain. The CDR3 has 11 residues. The V and J ends lost 4 bases and 5 bases respectively, with 6 bases between them. The V gene's germline CDR1 is LNHDA and CDR2 SQIVND (reference sequence). The CDR3 DNA sequence: TGTGCCAGTAGTAAGAGGAACGAGCAGTACTTC. Amino acids: CASSKRNEQYF.

The chain has TRBV19 and TRBJ1-2, with TRBD1 identical over 7 bases. The V gene's germline CDR1 is LNHDA and CDR2 SQIVND (reference sequence). This CDR3 is built from 13 residues. The ends lost 7 bases at V and 5 bases at J; junction bases unmatched: 7. CDR3 sequence (DNA): TGTGCCAGTATGGGACAGAAGCTTTATGGCTACACCTTC. It encodes CASMGQKLYGYTF.

The rearrangement uses TRBV3-1 and TRBJ1-1, with D possibly matching TRBD1 (6 bases). Trimming pared 4 bases from V and 4 bases from J, leaving 16 bases between. Germline loops: CDR1 LGHDT, CDR2 YNNKEL (reference sequence). The CDR3 sequence is 15 residues long. CDR3 nucleotide sequence: TGTGCCAGCAGCCCACCCGACCAGGACAGCACTGAAGCTTTCTTT. This codes for CASSPPDQDSTEAFF.

This clonotype came up many times. The rearrangement links TRBV6-5 to TRBJ2-7, with D uncertain. Germline V gene sequence: CDR1 MNHEY, CDR2 SVGAGI. Between the trimmed V and J ends, which lost 7 bases and 5 bases, there was a span of 9 bases. The CDR3 sequence is 11 residues long. CDR3 in DNA: TGTGCCAGCATGAGGCAGAACGAGCAGTACTTC. As protein: CASMRQNEQYF.

This clonotype was detected ten times or more. The chain recombines TRBV12-3 or TRBV12-4 with TRBJ1-1; 10 bases agree with TRBD1. The ends lost 5 bases at V and 3 bases at J; junction bases unmatched: 6. The CDR3 covers 15 residues. The CDR3 region is CASSPGTGVYTEAFF. CDR3 nucleotides: TGTGCCAGCAGTCCCGGGACAGGGGTTTACACTGAAGCTTTCTTT.